A selection of T cell receptor beta chains follows, all from one sample in a study of blood T cell repertoires in COVID-19. Method: immunoSEQ multiplex PCR; TCRdb's copy keeps in-frame clones and lacks some. The table lists 98,000 or so clones, around nine tenths of them singletons, with roughly 5.5% in the top ten. The sequencing sample was made of peripheral blood. The receptors shown here come from a human donor in a cohort sampled during active COVID-19. The CDR3 runs from the conserved cysteine through the conserved F or W. Fields, in order: D gene, clone size, V gene, J gene, CDR3 DNA, CDR3 protein. D genes are given only for firm matches. Size tells how often a clone was seen (once, few, many) or the class of an expanded clone, and some rows leave it out.

D: .; size: .; V: TRBV15; J: TRBJ2-3; DNA: TGTGCCACCAGCGGCCGTGGGGGCGCAAGCACAGATACGCAGTATTTT; CDR3: CATSGRGGASTDTQYF
D: .; size: .; V: TRBV11-2; J: TRBJ2-1; DNA: TGTGCCAGCAGCGGGGTCGCGACTCCGGGGTGGAATGAGCAGTTCTTC; CDR3: CASSGVATPGWNEQFF
D: TRBD2; size: .; V: TRBV4-1; J: TRBJ2-7; DNA: TGCGCCAGCAGCCAAGAGATACGCGGGGGGGCCTATTACGAGCAGTACTTC; CDR3: CASSQEIRGGAYYEQYF
D: TRBD1; size: .; V: TRBV6-5; J: TRBJ1-2; DNA: TGTGCCACTGACAGGGGTGCTAACTATGGCTACACCTTC; CDR3: CATDRGANYGYTF
D: .; size: .; V: TRBV5-1; J: TRBJ2-3; DNA: TGCGCCAGCAGCAGTACCGGGACTAGCACAGATACGCAGTATTTT; CDR3: CASSSTGTSTDTQYF
D: .; size: once; V: TRBV5-1; J: TRBJ2-7; DNA: TGCGCCAGCAGCTTGTCAGGCCCCTACGAGCAGTACTTC; CDR3: CASSLSGPYEQYF
D: .; size: .; V: TRBV6-6; J: TRBJ1-1; DNA: TGTGCCAGCAGTTACTCGAGGGTGGACAGCGAAGCTTTCTTT; CDR3: CASSYSRVDSEAFF
D: .; size: .; V: TRBV29-1; J: TRBJ1-1; DNA: TGCAGCGTTGAGGCAGGGCTTTTGGGCACTGAAGCTTTCTTT; CDR3: CSVEAGLLGTEAFF
D: .; size: .; V: TRBV6-4; J: TRBJ2-3; DNA: TGTGCCAGCAGTGAAAACTGGGGCGGGGCAGATACGCAGTATTTT; CDR3: CASSENWGGADTQYF
D: .; size: .; V: TRBV6-2/TRBV6-3; J: TRBJ2-5; DNA: TGTGCCAGCAGTCTGCGGGGGCCTATTTCCCTGGCGGCCCAGTACTTC; CDR3: CASSLRGPISLAAQYF
D: TRBD2; size: once; V: TRBV5-4; J: TRBJ2-7; DNA: TGTGCCAGCAGCGTTGGAGGGACTAGCGGGTTTTACGAGCAGTACTTC; CDR3: CASSVGGTSGFYEQYF
D: .; size: .; V: TRBV5-6; J: TRBJ1-3; DNA: TGTGCCAGCACCTCAGGGTTCTGGACTGGAAACACCATATATTTT; CDR3: CASTSGFWTGNTIYF
D: .; size: once; V: TRBV5-1; J: TRBJ1-5; DNA: TGCGCCAGCAGCATCGGACAGAATCAGCCCCAGCATTTT; CDR3: CASSIGQNQPQHF
D: .; size: .; V: TRBV7-2; J: TRBJ2-7; DNA: TGTGCCAGCAGCTTTGGGGCTGGCTACGAGCAGTACTTC; CDR3: CASSFGAGYEQYF
D: .; size: few; V: TRBV6-1; J: TRBJ2-3; DNA: TGTGCCAGCAGTGAAGCAGCAGGGGGCACAGATACGCAGTATTTT; CDR3: CASSEAAGGTDTQYF
D: .; size: .; V: TRBV7-9; J: TRBJ2-2; DNA: TGTGCCAGCAGCACGTCAGGGTTCGTCGGGGAGCTGTTTTTT; CDR3: CASSTSGFVGELFF
D: TRBD2; size: .; V: TRBV30; J: TRBJ2-5; DNA: TGTGCCTGGAGCGCTAGCGGGTCCCTGGGAGAGACCCAGTACTTC; CDR3: CAWSASGSLGETQYF
D: TRBD1; size: once; V: TRBV7-6; J: TRBJ1-1; DNA: TGTGCCAGCAGCGCAAGACTAGGGACAGAGAACACTGAAGCTTTCTTT; CDR3: CASSARLGTENTEAFF
D: TRBD2; size: .; V: TRBV7-2; J: TRBJ2-7; DNA: TGTGCCAGCAGCTTCGGGGGGTCTTCCTACGAGCAGTACTTC; CDR3: CASSFGGSSYEQYF
D: .; size: once; V: TRBV27; J: TRBJ1-1; DNA: TGTGCCAGCAGTTTATCGAACGGCGGTTGGAACACTGAAGCTTTCTTT; CDR3: CASSLSNGGWNTEAFF
D: TRBD2; size: .; V: TRBV5-4; J: TRBJ2-5; DNA: TGTGCCAGCAGCTTGACCCTACTAGCGGGGGTCCAAGAGACCCAGTACTTC; CDR3: CASSLTLLAGVQETQYF
D: .; size: .; V: TRBV4-1; J: TRBJ2-7; DNA: TGCGCCAGCAGCCAGGTACAGGAGCTAAGGTACGAGCAGTACTTC; CDR3: CASSQVQELRYEQYF
D: .; size: .; V: TRBV28; J: TRBJ1-1; DNA: TGTGCCAGCAGTTTCTTTTCCCCGGACAGTTGGAACACTGAAGCTTTCTTT; CDR3: CASSFFSPDSWNTEAFF
D: .; size: .; V: TRBV13; J: TRBJ2-2; DNA: TGTGCCAGCAGAGGGGACTCGTACGAGGGCACCGGGGAGCTGTTTTTT; CDR3: CASRGDSYEGTGELFF
D: TRBD1; size: .; V: TRBV27; J: TRBJ1-2; DNA: TGTGCCAGCAGAGAGACAGGGTCTACTTATGGCTACACCTTC; CDR3: CASRETGSTYGYTF
D: TRBD2; size: .; V: TRBV5-1; J: TRBJ2-4; DNA: TGCGCCAGCAGCTTGGGTCGGGATCTGCGGGGGAGAGGCATTCAGTACTTC; CDR3: CASSLGRDLRGRGIQYF
D: .; size: .; V: TRBV7-2; J: TRBJ2-1; DNA: TGTGCCAGCAGGGTTAGCGGAGGGGTAAATGAGCAGTTCTTC; CDR3: CASRVSGGVNEQFF
D: TRBD2; size: .; V: TRBV7-9; J: TRBJ2-3; DNA: TGTGCCAGCAGCTTCACACTAGCGGGAGGGTCCACAGATACGCAGTATTTT; CDR3: CASSFTLAGGSTDTQYF
D: TRBD1; size: .; V: TRBV7-9; J: TRBJ1-6; DNA: TGTGCCAGCAGACTGACAGGGATGGATTCACCCCTCCACTTT; CDR3: CASRLTGMDSPLHF
D: .; size: .; V: TRBV6-1; J: TRBJ2-6; DNA: TGTGCCAGCAGTGAACAGGGGCTCAGCTCTGGGGCCAACGTCCTGACTTTC; CDR3: CASSEQGLSSGANVLTF
D: .; size: .; V: TRBV7-9; J: TRBJ2-3; DNA: TGTGCCAGCTCGTATAGCGCAGATACGCAGTATTTT; CDR3: CASSYSADTQYF
D: TRBD1; size: .; V: TRBV5-4; J: TRBJ2-5; DNA: TGTGCCAGCTCCCAGGGACAGCTTCAAGAGACCCAGTACTTC; CDR3: CASSQGQLQETQYF
D: .; size: .; V: TRBV7-8; J: TRBJ1-2; DNA: TGTGCCAGCAGCTTTTTCGAGGCGGGGGGCTACACCTTC; CDR3: CASSFFEAGGYTF
D: TRBD1; size: .; V: TRBV28; J: TRBJ1-2; DNA: TGTGCCAGCAGTTCAATATATTTCCAACAGGGGGCTGTTTACGGCTACACCTTC; CDR3: CASSSIYFQQGAVYGYTF
D: TRBD2; size: .; V: TRBV5-6; J: TRBJ2-5; DNA: TGTGCCAGCAGCTGGGGACTAGCGGGATCACAGGAGACCCAGTACTTC; CDR3: CASSWGLAGSQETQYF
D: TRBD1; size: .; V: TRBV28; J: TRBJ2-2; DNA: TGTGCCAGCAGTTTCTTACAGGGGGCCGCCGGGGAGCTGTTTTTT; CDR3: CASSFLQGAAGELFF
D: TRBD1; size: .; V: TRBV5-8; J: TRBJ1-6; DNA: TGTGCCAGCAGCCGGGGACAGGGGATACGTAATTCACCCCTCCACTTT; CDR3: CASSRGQGIRNSPLHF
D: .; size: .; V: TRBV2; J: TRBJ1-4; DNA: TGTGCCAGCAGTCCCACCGGGAAGAATGAAAAACTGTTTTTT; CDR3: CASSPTGKNEKLFF
D: TRBD1; size: .; V: TRBV13; J: TRBJ1-2; DNA: TGTGCCAGCAGCGCGACAGGGTATGGCTACACCTTC; CDR3: CASSATGYGYTF
D: TRBD2; size: .; V: TRBV9; J: TRBJ2-3; DNA: TGTGCCAGCAGTGCCCTTAGCGGGCCCACAGATACGCAGTATTTT; CDR3: CASSALSGPTDTQYF
D: .; size: .; V: TRBV7-8; J: TRBJ2-5; DNA: TGTGCCAGCAGCTGGTCTAGCGCGGGAGAGACCCAGTACTTC; CDR3: CASSWSSAGETQYF
D: .; size: .; V: TRBV27; J: TRBJ1-1; DNA: TGTGCCAGCAGTTTAAGAGGGACTAACACTGAAGCTTTCTTT; CDR3: CASSLRGTNTEAFF
D: TRBD1; size: .; V: TRBV9; J: TRBJ2-1; DNA: TGTGCCAGCAGTGGGACAGGGGGCGCGCATGAGCAGTTCTTC; CDR3: CASSGTGGAHEQFF
D: TRBD2; size: .; V: TRBV28; J: TRBJ2-1; DNA: TGTGCCAGCAGTCCCTATAGCGGGAGCTCCTACAATGAGCAGTTCTTC; CDR3: CASSPYSGSSYNEQFF
D: TRBD1; size: .; V: TRBV5-5; J: TRBJ1-1; DNA: TGTGCCAGCAGCGGGCGGACAGGGAGGAACACTGAAGCTTTCTTT; CDR3: CASSGRTGRNTEAFF
D: TRBD1; size: .; V: TRBV2; J: TRBJ2-7; DNA: TGTGCCAGCAGTGAACAGGGGGTAACGTACGAGCAGTACTTC; CDR3: CASSEQGVTYEQYF
D: .; size: .; V: TRBV6-2/TRBV6-3; J: TRBJ1-2; DNA: TGTGCCAGCAGTTACCTTGGACAAGGCTACACCTTC; CDR3: CASSYLGQGYTF